This is a list of T cell receptor beta chains from one sample in a study of blood T cell repertoires in COVID-19. Sequenced by immunoSEQ multiplex PCR; TCRdb stores in-frame clones only, minus some. The sample has about 380,000 clones, about 90% seen once. The sample consisted of peripheral blood. The source is a man aged 40-49 years with acute or convalescent COVID-19. The CDR3 runs from the conserved cysteine through the conserved F or W. Fields, in order: V gene, clone size, D gene, J gene, CDR3 DNA, CDR3 protein. A D gene is named only where the DNA matches it firmly. Clone size is stated in some rows and not others, as once, few, many or a class when expanded.

>TRBV4-1|.|TRBD1|TRBJ1-4
TGCGCCAGCAGCCGGGGACAGGGAGTAGAAAAACTGTTTTTT
CASSRGQGVEKLFF
>TRBV6-6|.|TRBD1|TRBJ1-2
TGTGCCAGCAGACTCCGGGACAGGCAATATGGCTACACCTTC
CASRLRDRQYGYTF
>TRBV2|.|TRBD1|TRBJ2-7
TGTGCCAGCAGTGACTTGGACAGGGGGCTCTACGAGCAGTACTTC
CASSDLDRGLYEQYF
>TRBV28|.|.|TRBJ2-1
TGTGCCAGCACCCGAGGGAAGGAGAAGTTCTTC
CASTRGKEKFF
>TRBV7-2|.|TRBD1|TRBJ1-5
TGTGCCAGCAGCTTAAACAGGGGGAATGATCAGCCCCAGCATTTT
CASSLNRGNDQPQHF
>TRBV5-1|.|TRBD1|TRBJ1-6
TGCGCCAGCAGCTTGGGGGTAGACAGGGGAAATTCACCCCTCCACTTT
CASSLGVDRGNSPLHF
>TRBV5-8|.|.|TRBJ1-1
TGTGCCAGCAGCTTGGACTCTAACACTGAAGCTTTCTTT
CASSLDSNTEAFF
>TRBV6-1|.|TRBD2|TRBJ2-2
TGTGCCAGCAGTGATCTTCCGGGGGGCACCGGGGAGCTGTTTTTT
CASSDLPGGTGELFF
>TRBV27|.|.|TRBJ2-2
TGTGCCAGCAGTCCCAGAGGCAGGGGCCCGACCGGGGAGCTGTTTTTT
CASSPRGRGPTGELFF
>TRBV19|.|.|TRBJ1-5
TGTGCCAGTAGACCCAGGGGCAGCAATCAGCCCCAGCATTTT
CASRPRGSNQPQHF
>TRBV6-6|.|TRBD2|TRBJ2-5
TGTGCCAGCAGTTTGGCTCGTAGCGGGAGGGGAGAGACCCAGTACTTC
CASSLARSGRGETQYF
>TRBV2|once|.|TRBJ2-7
TGTGCCAGCAGTGACAGGGTGGCCTCCTACGAGCAGTACTTC
CASSDRVASYEQYF
>TRBV4-1|few|.|TRBJ2-7
TGCGCCAGCAGCCAGACAGTGCTAGATTCCTACGAGCAGTACTTC
CASSQTVLDSYEQYF
>TRBV5-5|.|.|TRBJ2-7
TGTGCCAGCAGCTTTGAGCCCGAAGTTGGCTACGAGCAGTACTTC
CASSFEPEVGYEQYF
>TRBV9|.|.|TRBJ2-7
TGTGCCAGCAGCGTAGCTTCAGGGAAAACCTACGAGCAGTACTTC
CASSVASGKTYEQYF
>TRBV20-1|.|TRBD1|TRBJ2-7
TGCAGTGCTAGTGGGGACAGGGGGGGCTACGAGCAGTACTTC
CSASGDRGGYEQYF
>TRBV25-1|.|TRBD1|TRBJ1-1
TGTGCCAGCAGTGGCCGGGACAGGGGGATCAACACTGAAGCTTTCTTT
CASSGRDRGINTEAFF
>TRBV27|once|.|TRBJ1-1
TGTGCCAGCAGTTTGGGGCCTAACACTGAAGCTTTCTTT
CASSLGPNTEAFF
>TRBV7-3|once|.|TRBJ2-7
TGTGCCAGCAGCCGAAACCCCCCTTTTGGGGGGGGCACCTACGAGCAGTACTTC
CASSRNPPFGGGTYEQYF
>TRBV11-2|.|.|TRBJ2-1
TGTGCCAGCACCTCCGGGGGGCGGGATGAGCAGTTCTTC
CASTSGGRDEQFF